These 16 T cell receptor beta chains were all obtained from the same sample, sequenced in a study of glioma-infiltrating T cells after dendritic cell vaccination. Assay used: immunoSEQ multiplex PCR; TCRdb lists only in-frame clones, some missing. The data contain just over 95,000 clones, roughly 83% of them singletons. The sample was blood, taken before dendritic cell vaccination. The origin of the receptors is a human donor with glioblastoma.

J is TRBJ2-1 and V is TRBV5-1; D unclear. The V end lost 0 bases, the J end lost 0 bases, and 4 bases lay between the germline ends. CDR3 size: 14 residues. The V gene's germline CDR1 is SGHRS and CDR2 YFSETQ. The chain's CDR3 is CASSLVSSYNEQFF. Here the CDR3 DNA reads TGCGCCAGCAGCTTGGTCAGCTCCTACAATGAGCAGTTCTTC. Complete variable domain (other parts from reference TRBV5-1 and TRBJ2-1): KAGVTQTPRYLIKTRGQQVTLSCSPISGHRSVSWYQQTPGQGLQFLFEYFSETQRNKGNFPGRFSGRQFSNSRSEMNVSTLELGDSALYLCASSLVSSYNEQFFGPGTRLTVL.

This sequence joins TRBV2 and TRBJ2-1, with 11 bases that match TRBD2. J gave up 7 bases and V 6 bases, and 8 bases lay outside the gene matches. The CDR3 has 15 residues. The germline CDR1 and CDR2 sequences are SNHLY and FYNNEI. The CDR3 DNA follows: TGTGCCAGCAGCCCACTAGCGGGAGTAGTAAATGAGCAGTTCTTC. This codes for CASSPLAGVVNEQFF.

This clone has only a few counts. This chain uses TRBV19 with TRBJ2-7; 8 bases match TRBD1. Germline V gives CDR1 LNHDA, CDR2 SQIVND (reference sequence). This CDR3 comprises 12 residues. V lost 6 bases and J lost 5; bases outside the gene matches: 3. CDR3 in amino acids: CASSQGADEQYF. CDR3 DNA: TGTGCCAGTAGCCAGGGGGCAGACGAGCAGTACTTC.

This clone was seen a handful of times. The gene calls are TRBV9 and TRBJ2-3, with 10 positions matching TRBD2. This CDR3 has 15 amino acids. From germline, CDR1 is SGDLS and CDR2 YYNGEE. With 4 bases clipped from V and 6 bases from J, the junction kept 8 bases outside the gene matches. CDR3 DNA: TGTGCCAGCAGCCTGAGCGGGAGGGCTTATGATACGCAGTATTTT. It encodes CASSLSGRAYDTQYF.

This chain uses TRBV5-1 with TRBJ2-5; 8 bases fit TRBD2. The ends lost 6 bases at V and 2 bases at J; junction bases unmatched: 3. There are 13 residues in the CDR3. From germline, CDR1 is SGHRS and CDR2 YFSETQ. CDR3 sequence: CASKVAGQETQYF. For the CDR3, the DNA is TGCGCCAGCAAGGTAGCGGGGCAAGAGACCCAGTACTTC.

The J gene is TRBJ2-1, the V gene TRBV9; 10 bases align to TRBD2. The CDR3 loop spans 15 amino acids. Germline V gives CDR1 SGDLS, CDR2 YYNGEE. V gave up 2 bases and J gave up 7 bases; unmatched junction bases: 6. The CDR3 protein is CASSVPSGSPNEQFF. In DNA, the CDR3 is TGTGCCAGCAGCGTTCCTAGCGGGAGCCCGAATGAGCAGTTCTTC.

The chain links TRBV5-6 to TRBJ2-5; D gene ambiguous. The CDR3 has 14 residues. Trimming left V 2 bases short and J 2 bases short, with 10 bases between. Germline lookup yields CDR1 SGHDT and CDR2 YYEEEE. The CDR3 nucleotides are TGTGCCAGCAGCTTAGTGGCCCAGCAAGAGACCCAGTACTTC. Protein: CASSLVAQQETQYF.

This chain's CDR3 is CASSYLTSRRTQYF. DNA of the CDR3: TGTGCCAGCAGTTACCTGACTAGCCGACGAACGCAGTATTTT. The V gene is TRBV6-5, the J gene TRBJ2-3, with 7 bases aligning to TRBD2. This CDR3 is built from 14 residues. V was clipped by 2 bases and J by 9 bases; unmatched bases: 8. Germline loops: CDR1 MNHEY, CDR2 SVGAGI.

This clone came up a few times. This chain connects TRBV5-4 to TRBJ1-1; D is undetermined. Trimming stripped 4 bases from V and 13 bases from J, with 14 bases between. The CDR3 contains 11 residues. The germline V gene encodes CDR1 SGHNT and CDR2 YYREEE (reference sequence). CDR3 sequence (DNA): TGTGCCAGCAGCCAGAACCAAAGAGGTTTCTTT. Residues: CASSQNQRGFF.

The chain is built from TRBV7-6 and TRBJ2-7; weak D call: TRBD1 (6 bases). The germline V and J ends were trimmed by 5 bases and 0 bases, with 8 bases remaining between them. The CDR3 length is 13 residues. Germline CDR1 is SGHVS and CDR2 is FNYEAQ. CDR3 sequence reads: CASSMDSSYEQYF. Here the CDR3 DNA reads TGTGCCAGCAGCATGGACAGCTCCTACGAGCAGTACTTC.

The rearrangement joins TRBV28 to TRBJ1-4, with 7 positions matching TRBD1. The CDR3 length is 16 residues. Germline V gene sequence: CDR1 MDHEN, CDR2 SYDVKM. The J segment lost 5 bases and the V segment lost 5 bases, leaving 11 bases of the junction unmatched. As DNA, the CDR3 is TGTGCCAGCAGTCTCTCCGACAGGGTGAGAAATGAAAAACTGTTTTTT. Its protein product is CASSLSDRVRNEKLFF.

V usage is TRBV30 and J usage is TRBJ2-7; tentative D call: TRBD1 (6 bases). Germline V gives CDR1 GTSNPN, CDR2 SVGIG (reference sequence). The germline V and J ends were trimmed by 0 bases and 4 bases, with 16 bases remaining between them. The CDR3 sequence is 15 residues long. CDR3: CAWSVGGVGGYEQYF. The CDR3 region has the DNA TGTGCCTGGAGTGTAGGGGGAGTTGGAGGATACGAGCAGTACTTC.

This clone has a count of ten or more. V is TRBV7-9 and J is TRBJ1-2; D is uncertain. The CDR3 length is 13 residues. Germline V lookup: CDR1 SEHNR, CDR2 FQNEAQ (reference sequence). V was shortened by 4 bases and J by 2 bases, with 8 bases between the two germline ends. The chain's CDR3 is CASSSLRNYGYTF. As DNA, the CDR3 is TGTGCCAGCAGCTCCCTCCGGAACTATGGCTACACCTTC. Filled out from reference TRBV7-9 and TRBJ1-2, the complete variable domain reads DTGVSQNPRHKITKRGQNVTFRCDPISEHNRLYWYRQTLGQGPEFLTYFQNEAQLEKSRLLSDRFSAERPKGSFSTLEIQRTEQGDSAMYLCASSSLRNYGYTFGSGTRLTVV.

This sequence joins TRBV19 and TRBJ1-5; TRBD1 matches 7 bases. This CDR3 has 16 amino acids. From germline, CDR1 is LNHDA and CDR2 SQIVND (reference sequence). Trimming at V came to 4 bases and at J to 5 bases, leaving 11 bases not matched to a gene. CDR3 nucleotides: TGTGCCAGTAGTACAATCCTTAAGACAGGGCATCAGCCCCAGCATTTT. It specifies CASSTILKTGHQPQHF.

This clone has just a few counts. The rearrangement uses TRBV11-3 and TRBJ2-7; 9 positions match TRBD2. The CDR3 loop spans 15 amino acids. Germline loops: CDR1 SGHNT, CDR2 YENEEA. V trimming: 5 bases; J trimming: 4 bases; junction bases outside the gene matches: 9. The CDR3 region is CASSPLAGRLYEQYF. In DNA form, the CDR3 reads TGTGCCAGCAGCCCTCTAGCGGGGAGATTGTACGAGCAGTACTTC.

The gene calls are TRBV7-9 and TRBJ1-3, with 7 bases aligning to TRBD1. This CDR3 spans 14 amino acids. CDR1 is SEHNR and CDR2 is FQNEAQ in the germline V gene (reference sequence). Trimming at V came to 4 bases and at J to 4 bases, leaving 4 bases not matched to a gene. CDR3: CASSSPGQGNTIYF. The CDR3, as DNA: TGTGCCAGCAGCTCACCGGGACAGGGAAACACCATATATTTT.